Below, 16 T cell receptor beta chains from the same sample are listed, as sequenced in a study of blood T cell repertoires in COVID-19 (dated by TCRdb to 2020 to 2022). Preparation of the library involved the immunoSEQ multiplex PCR assay. TCRdb holds this immuneACCESS table with in-frame rearrangements only. Some clones are missing; in checked studies, unresolved V genes explain under half, and the rest has no known cause. The sample contains around 180,000 clones, about 82% of them found a single time. The biggest ten clones account for roughly 5% of the sample. The sample taken for sequencing was peripheral blood. All receptors come from a woman aged 25 to 45 with acute or convalescent COVID-19.

This sequence joins TRBV11-3 and TRBJ1-1, with D possibly matching TRBD1 (6 bases). Germline lookup yields CDR1 SGHNT and CDR2 YENEEA. Trimming left V 3 bases short and J 4 bases short, with 9 bases between. The CDR3 is 13 residues long. CDR3 amino acids: CASSFRGGTEAFF. The CDR3 DNA reads TGTGCCAGCAGCTTCAGGGGTGGCACTGAAGCTTTCTTT.

The chain uses TRBV5-1 and TRBJ1-1; 8 nucleotides line up with TRBD1. V was pared by 0 bases and J by 3 bases, with 4 bases of the junction left unmatched. CDR1 is SGHRS and CDR2 is YFSETQ in the germline V gene. The CDR3 runs to 15 residues. This chain's CDR3 is CASSLETGADTEAFF. The CDR3 coding sequence is TGCGCCAGCAGCTTGGAGACAGGGGCAGACACTGAAGCTTTCTTT.

The V gene is TRBV2, the J gene TRBJ1-5; 8 bases fit TRBD1. The length of the CDR3 is 14 residues. J lost 4 bases, V lost 2 bases, and 1 base had no gene match. Germline lookup yields CDR1 SNHLY and CDR2 FYNNEI. CDR3 nucleotide sequence: TGTGCCAGCAGTGAACGGACAGGGAATCAGCCCCAGCATTTT. This encodes CASSERTGNQPQHF.

The chain couples TRBV5-1 to TRBJ1-4; tentatively, D is TRBD1 (5 bases). V lost 1 base to trimming and J lost 6 bases, with 10 bases between them. Germline V gene sequence: CDR1 SGHRS, CDR2 YFSETQ. CDR3 length: 14 residues. CDR3 region: CASSLQAGDEKLFF. DNA of the CDR3: TGCGCCAGCAGCTTGCAGGCGGGGGATGAAAAACTGTTTTTT.

CDR3 loop: CASSLRYNEQFF. CDR3 sequence (DNA): TGTGCCAGCAGTTTGCGATACAATGAGCAGTTCTTC. The gene calls are TRBV12-3 or TRBV12-4 and TRBJ2-1; D is uncertain. Trimming left V 3 bases short and J 4 bases short, with 4 bases between. CDR3 size: 12 residues.

This sequence joins TRBV4-2 and TRBJ2-2, with 11 bases that match TRBD2. V shed 4 bases, J shed 4 bases, and the junction held 8 bases outside the gene matches. CDR1 and CDR2 from the germline V gene are LGHNA and YNFKEQ. This CDR3 comprises 17 residues. The CDR3 here is CASSLVSGGAGTGELFF. CDR3 sequence (DNA): TGTGCCAGCAGCCTTGTTAGCGGGGGGGCGGGCACCGGGGAGCTGTTTTTT.

V usage is TRBV19 and J usage is TRBJ1-2; weak D call: TRBD1 (6 bases). V was clipped by 6 bases and J by 3 bases, with 11 bases between them. CDR3 size: 13 residues. Germline V gives CDR1 LNHDA, CDR2 SQIVND (reference sequence). As DNA, the CDR3 is TGTGCCAGTAGATGGGGGGGCGACTATGGCTACACCTTC. Residues: CASRWGGDYGYTF.

The rearrangement links TRBV5-6 to TRBJ1-4; D unclear. From germline, CDR1 is SGHDT and CDR2 YYEEEE. CDR3 size: 14 residues. With 3 bases removed from V and 8 bases from J, the gap between germline ends came to 14 bases. CDR3 protein: CASSSLRWEEKLFF. The CDR3 nucleotides are TGTGCCAGCAGCTCCCTACGATGGGAGGAAAAACTGTTTTTT.

The chain couples TRBV28 to TRBJ1-2, with D unresolved. The CDR3 is made up of 13 amino acids. CDR1 and CDR2 (germline): MDHEN, SYDVKM. V lost 0 bases and J 5 bases, leaving 7 bases between the germline ends. CDR3 sequence (DNA): TGTGCCAGCAGTTTATGGCAGATTTATGGCTACACCTTC. This translates into CASSLWQIYGYTF.

The V call is TRBV30, the J call TRBJ1-3, with a possible D match to TRBD1 (5 bases). V lost 2 bases to trimming and J lost 0 bases, with 8 bases between them. The CDR3 has 14 amino acids. Germline CDR1 is GTSNPN and CDR2 is SVGIG (reference sequence). The CDR3 DNA reads TGTGCCTGGAGTAGGGGTAGCTCTGGAAACACCATATATTTT. This codes for CAWSRGSSGNTIYF.

The chain links TRBV28 to TRBJ1-2; the D gene is possibly TRBD1 (6 bases). CDR1 is MDHEN and CDR2 is SYDVKM in the germline V gene. The CDR3 is 15 residues long. V lost 2 bases and J 4 bases, leaving 14 bases between the germline ends. The CDR3 sequence is CASSLQGLPFYGYTF. CDR3 coding DNA: TGTGCCAGCAGTTTACAGGGGCTTCCCTTCTATGGCTACACCTTC.

The chain has TRBV6-5 and TRBJ2-5, with D hard to call. The CDR3 consists of 13 residues. V was clipped by 8 bases and J by 7 bases, with 17 bases between them. Germline values: CDR1 MNHEY, CDR2 SVGAGI. The CDR3 protein is CASLRILPRTQYF. The CDR3 DNA sequence: TGTGCCAGCTTGAGGATTCTCCCGCGGACCCAGTACTTC.

The chain is built from TRBV9 and TRBJ2-7; 12 bases fit TRBD2. CDR1 and CDR2 from the germline V gene are SGDLS and YYNGEE. The CDR3 length is 15 residues. The J segment lost 7 bases and the V segment lost 4 bases, leaving 9 bases of the junction unmatched. The CDR3: CASSLLAGGQEEQYF. DNA of the CDR3: TGTGCCAGCAGCTTACTAGCGGGGGGACAGGAAGAGCAGTACTTC.

This clone was recorded a few times. V and J are TRBV6-1 and TRBJ2-3; the match to TRBD2 covers 10 bases. The CDR3 runs 16 residues. CDR1 and CDR2 from the germline V gene are MNHNS and SASEGT. With 2 bases clipped from V and 5 bases from J, the junction kept 7 bases outside the gene matches. The CDR3 protein is CASSEMASGSLDTQYF. The CDR3 region has the DNA TGTGCCAGCAGTGAAATGGCTAGCGGGAGTTTAGATACGCAGTATTTT.

The chain links TRBV7-2 to TRBJ2-2; tentative D call: TRBD1 (6 bases). Germline V gene data show CDR1 as SGHTA and CDR2 as FQGNSA. Trimming took off 5 bases at V and 4 bases at J, with 14 bases between the two ends. This CDR3 has 15 amino acids. The CDR3 sequence: CASSPQKDSTGELFF. The CDR3 DNA reads as TGTGCCAGCAGCCCACAGAAGGACAGCACCGGGGAGCTGTTTTTT.

The CDR3 spells CASSYRGPIAMNTEAFF. The CDR3 coding sequence is TGTGCCAGCAGTTATCGAGGGCCCATCGCGATGAACACTGAAGCTTTCTTT. The chain recombines TRBV6-2 or TRBV6-3 with TRBJ1-1, with D uncertain. The CDR3 has 17 amino acids. Germline CDR1 is MNHEY and CDR2 is SVGEGT. Trimming stripped 3 bases from V and 0 bases from J, with 17 bases between.